Below, 6 T cell receptor beta chains from the same sample are listed, as sequenced in a study of regulatory T cells in long-lasting Graves disease. CDR3 regions were amplified by Arm-PCR using iRepertoire HTBI primers to build TCR beta libraries. TCRdb reprocessed the multiplex PCR reads with MiXCR, giving one entry per CDR3 protein. The sample records some 420,000 distinct CDR3 sequences, 20% to 25% being singletons. Time point reported: persistent/refractory GD, antithyroid drugs over 5 years with positive TRAb. PBMC-extracted RNA yielded the TCR library. The sample here was peripheral blood mononuclear cells (PBMCs), taken when the disease was refractory, from a patient treated with antithyroid drugs. The origin of the receptors is a female donor with Graves disease.

V is TRBV4-1 and J is TRBJ2-7; D unclear. The germline V gene encodes CDR1 MGHRA and CDR2 YSYEKL. The CDR3 has 17 amino acids. Deletions cut 0 bases from V and 0 bases from J, with 15 bases between. As DNA, the CDR3 is TGCGCCAGCAGCCAAGATCTGGGCAGGTATACCTCCTACGAGCAGTACTTC. Translation: CASSQDLGRYTSYEQYF.

The V call is TRBV19, the J call TRBJ2-2, with D tentatively TRBD1 (6 bases). The germline gives CDR1 LNHDA, CDR2 SQIVND (reference sequence). The CDR3 consists of 19 residues. The V end was cut by 5 bases, the J end by 4 bases, with 26 bases between. The CDR3 loop is CASSGITRVGARGTGELFF. The CDR3 nucleotides read TGTGCCAGTAGTGGTATCACCCGGGTGGGGGCGCGCGGCACCGGGGAGCTGTTTTTT.

The rearrangement joins TRBV4-1 to TRBJ1-5; D gene ambiguous. Trimming cost V 0 bases and J 1 base, with 10 bases left between them. Germline CDR1 and CDR2: MGHRA and YSYEKL. This CDR3 is built from 16 residues. The CDR3 region is CASSQDRARSNQPQHF. CDR3 nucleotide sequence: TGCGCCAGCAGCCAAGATAGGGCACGGAGCAATCAGCCCCAGCATTTT.

A few counts support this clonotype. The CDR3 bases are TGTGCCACGAGAAATGACAGGGCTAGCAATCAGCCCCAGCATTTT. It specifies CATRNDRASNQPQHF. The chain links TRBV6-2 or TRBV6-3 to TRBJ1-5; 7 bases agree with TRBD1. The trim removed 10 bases at V and 0 bases at J, leaving 9 bases unmatched. The CDR3 covers 15 residues. Germline V gives CDR1 MNHEY, CDR2 SVGEGT.

This clonotype was seen repeatedly, ten times or more. The genes are TRBV10-3 and TRBJ1-1; possible D gene TRBD1, 6 bases. There are 16 residues in the CDR3. Deletions cut 3 bases from V and 4 bases from J, with 18 bases between. Looked up from germline, CDR1 is ENHRY and CDR2 is SYGVKD. The CDR3 protein is CAISDPGAPLSTEAFF. The CDR3 DNA is TGTGCCATCAGTGACCCAGGGGCTCCCTTGAGCACTGAAGCTTTCTTT.

The chain recombines TRBV6-2 or TRBV6-3 with TRBJ2-7; D call uncertain. This CDR3 is built from 18 residues. V lost 2 bases, J lost 3 bases, and 23 bases lay in between. Per germline, CDR1 MNHEY and CDR2 SVGEGT. CDR3: CASSYLRLDRPTLYEQYF. CDR3 coding DNA: TGTGCCAGCAGTTACCTAAGACTTGACCGACCCACCCTCTACGAGCAGTACTTC.